This record concerns one T cell receptor beta chain sequence. The data were obtained in a study of blood T cell repertoires in COVID-19. CDR1 is MDHEN, CDR2 SYDVKM, per germline. V dropped 8 bases and J dropped 0; count of bases not matched to a gene: 6. The CDR3 is 15 amino acids. Repertoires were generated with immunoSEQ multiplex PCR, while TCRdb's copy carries only in-frame clones and drops some. The table has fewer than 250,000 clones, 65% to 85% seen once. Assignments of participants to cohorts depended upon their own reported clinical history. Sequenced material: PBMCs or T cells enriched from blood (not recorded which). J is TRBJ1-2 and V is TRBV28, with 10 bases that match TRBD1. This receptor was identified in a middle-aged woman who had recovered from COVID-19. CDR3 sequence (DNA): TGTGCCAGCGGACAGGGGGGAGGGACTAACTATGGCTACACCTTC. Protein product: CASGQGGGTNYGYTF.